The entry below gives a single T cell receptor beta chain sequence along with its context. The sample belongs to a study of siplizumab effects on memory and regulatory T cells. Sequenced by immunoSEQ multiplex PCR; TCRdb stores in-frame clones only, minus some. The table lists some 120,000 clones, about 95% of them singletons. The sample taken for sequencing was non-Treg CD4+ T cells sorted from blood. The sequence derives from a human donor in good health.

CDR3 protein: CATGNTEAFF. The CDR3 DNA is TGTGCCACCGGAAACACTGAAGCTTTCTTT. V usage is TRBV10-3 and J usage is TRBJ1-1; D is undetermined. Germline CDR1 and CDR2: ENHRY and SYGVKD. Trimming took 10 bases from V and 2 from J, leaving 5 bases between them. This CDR3 contains 10 residues.